This is a list of T cell receptor beta chains from one sample in a study of identical twins. TCRdb reprocessed the 5' RACE reads with MiXCR, giving one entry per CDR3 protein. Among a few hundred thousand distinct CDR3 sequences, 8% to 11% were seen once, and the ten largest hold over 8%. Sequencing was performed on memory T cells sorted from blood. Every receptor here comes from a man aged 45-60 years in good health. The CDR3 runs from the conserved cysteine through the conserved F or W. A D gene is named only where the DNA matches it firmly. Only some rows state a clone size, as once, few, many or a class for expanded clones.

TRBV6-2/TRBV6-3,NA,TRBJ2-7,NA,CASRPTGTRGYEQYF,TGTGCCAGCAGACCTACCGGGACCCGGGGATACGAGCAGTACTTC
TRBV4-2,many,TRBJ1-2,NA,CASSQRPEANYGYTF,TGTGCCAGCAGCCAAAGACCCGAAGCTAACTATGGCTACACCTTC
TRBV5-1,few,TRBJ2-7,NA,CASSSGQGRAYEQYF,TGCGCCAGCAGCTCCGGACAAGGTAGGGCCTACGAGCAGTACTTC
TRBV3-1,NA,TRBJ2-7,NA,CASSPNTFYEQYF,TGTGCCAGCAGCCCTAATACGTTTTACGAGCAGTACTTC
TRBV12-3/TRBV12-4,NA,TRBJ2-7,NA,CASSQQGRNYEQYF,TGTGCCAGCAGTCAACAAGGGCGGAACTACGAGCAGTACTTC
TRBV7-2,many,TRBJ1-5,NA,CASSLTGTQPQHF,TGTGCCAGCAGCCTAACGGGGACTCAGCCCCAGCATTTT
TRBV6-5,few,TRBJ2-1,NA,CASSYRDTNYNEQFF,TGTGCCAGCAGCTACCGGGACACCAATTACAATGAGCAGTTCTTC
TRBV20-1,many,TRBJ2-3,TRBD2,CSARDSGRGTDTQYF,TGCAGTGCTAGAGATTCCGGGAGGGGCACAGATACGCAGTATTTT
TRBV5-1,many,TRBJ2-3,TRBD2,CASSLASTSGGTDTQYF,TGCGCCAGCAGCTTGGCCTCGACTAGCGGGGGAACAGATACGCAGTATTTT
TRBV18,many,TRBJ1-5,TRBD1,CASSQELGTAYSNQPQHF,TGTGCCAGCTCGCAGGAGCTCGGGACAGCATATAGCAATCAGCCCCAGCATTTT
TRBV11-2,many,TRBJ2-3,NA,CASSSRGDTIRSTDTQYF,TGTGCCAGCAGCTCAAGAGGGGACACAATCAGGAGCACAGATACGCAGTATTTT
TRBV7-2,few,TRBJ2-2,NA,CASSLGHVGGELFF,TGTGCCAGCAGCTTAGGGCACGTGGGCGGGGAGCTGTTTTTT
TRBV24-1,NA,TRBJ1-2,NA,CATSESGVGSFYGYTF,TGTGCCACCAGTGAGTCGGGAGTAGGATCTTTCTATGGCTACACCTTC
TRBV28,NA,TRBJ1-5,NA,CASSRKIQPQHF,TGTGCCAGCAGTCGTAAAATTCAGCCCCAGCATTTT
TRBV20-1,NA,TRBJ1-2,TRBD1,CSATRQGYGYTF,TGCAGTGCTACCAGACAGGGGTATGGCTACACCTTC
TRBV12-3/TRBV12-4,NA,TRBJ1-5,TRBD1,CASSSTGGLGQPQHF,TGTGCCAGCAGTTCAACAGGGGGCTTAGGTCAGCCCCAGCATTTT
TRBV5-1,NA,TRBJ2-3,NA,CASSYSGAASTDTQYF,TGCGCCAGCAGCTACTCGGGAGCGGCAAGCACAGATACGCAGTATTTT
TRBV6-1,few,TRBJ1-1,NA,CASNLGQMNTEAFF,TGTGCCAGCAACTTAGGACAGATGAACACTGAAGCTTTCTTT
TRBV9,NA,TRBJ1-4,TRBD1,CASSAGARGRNEKLFF,TGTGCCAGCAGCGCCGGGGCCAGGGGGCGGAATGAAAAACTGTTTTTT
TRBV20-1,few,TRBJ2-3,TRBD1,CSAPGQGKDTQYF,TGCAGTGCTCCGGGACAGGGGAAAGATACGCAGTATTTT
TRBV18,few,TRBJ2-1,TRBD2,CASSQTSGNNEQFF,TGTGCCAGCTCACAAACTAGCGGGAACAATGAGCAGTTCTTC
TRBV20-1,NA,TRBJ1-6,TRBD1,CSAGLTGGNNSPLHF,TGCAGTGCTGGATTGACAGGGGGTAATAATTCACCCCTCCACTTT
TRBV19,NA,TRBJ2-2,NA,CASNSRGVERTGELFF,TGTGCCAGTAACTCCCGGGGAGTGGAACGAACCGGGGAGCTGTTTTTT
TRBV7-2,many,TRBJ2-1,TRBD2,CASSSGLAGGGLFF,TGTGCCAGCAGCTCAGGACTAGCGGGAGGAGGACTGTTCTTC
TRBV2,many,TRBJ2-7,TRBD2,CASRKGTSGGEQYF,TGTGCCAGCCGAAAAGGGACTAGCGGAGGCGAGCAGTACTTC
TRBV7-6,few,TRBJ2-1,TRBD1,CASSSPGQGVHEQFF,TGTGCCAGCAGCTCCCCGGGACAGGGGGTCCATGAGCAGTTCTTC
TRBV7-2,many,TRBJ1-2,TRBD1,CASSLSPGTDGYTF,TGTGCCAGCAGCTTATCGCCAGGGACAGATGGCTACACCTTC
TRBV4-2,few,TRBJ2-7,NA,CASSRSNIGQSSYEQYF,TGTGCCAGCAGCCGAAGCAACATAGGTCAGAGCTCCTACGAGCAGTACTTC
TRBV7-2,NA,TRBJ2-3,NA,CASSPRFADTQYF,TGTGCCAGCAGCCCACGGTTCGCAGATACGCAGTATTTT
TRBV20-1,NA,TRBJ2-5,NA,CTTGGEAQYF,TGCACAACGGGGGGCGAGGCCCAGTACTTC
TRBV12-3/TRBV12-4,many,TRBJ2-1,NA,CASSSQAAQFF,TGTGCCAGCAGTTCCCAGGCTGCGCAGTTCTTC
TRBV3-1,many,TRBJ2-2,TRBD2,CASSQVLAGAGELFF,TGTGCCAGCAGCCAAGTACTAGCGGGTGCCGGGGAGCTGTTTTTT
TRBV5-1,few,TRBJ2-3,NA,CASQTSGSTDTQYF,TGCGCCAGCCAGACTTCGGGGAGCACAGATACGCAGTATTTT
TRBV5-1,many,TRBJ1-1,NA,CASSLFTGEAFF,TGCGCCAGCAGCTTGTTTACCGGTGAAGCTTTCTTT
TRBV7-8,many,TRBJ2-2,NA,CASSLGGAVTGELFF,TGTGCCAGCAGCCTGGGCGGGGCCGTCACCGGGGAGCTGTTTTTT
TRBV6-1,many,TRBJ2-2,TRBD2,CASSTGTSGWGELFF,TGTGCCAGCAGCACCGGGACTAGCGGATGGGGGGAGCTGTTTTTT
TRBV6-5,few,TRBJ2-3,NA,CASSYESGGTDTQYF,TGTGCCAGCAGTTATGAGTCAGGGGGCACAGATACGCAGTATTTT
TRBV7-9,many,TRBJ2-1,TRBD2,CASSWPRTSGSPEQFF,TGTGCCAGCAGCTGGCCTAGGACTAGCGGGAGTCCGGAGCAGTTCTTC
TRBV24-1,many,TRBJ2-3,NA,CATSREPTDTQYF,TGTGCCACCAGTCGGGAGCCGACAGATACGCAGTATTTT
TRBV6-2/TRBV6-3,NA,TRBJ2-5,NA,CASSRRGQTQYF,TGTGCCAGCAGCAGAAGGGGTCAGACCCAGTACTTC